The 26 T cell receptor beta chains below were found in one sample sequenced in a study of regulatory T cells in long-lasting Graves disease. In building TCR beta libraries, iRepertoire HTBI primers were used together with Arm-PCR of CDR3 regions. Using its own MiXCR run on the multiplex PCR reads, TCRdb lists one record per CDR3 protein. The data show hundreds of thousands of distinct CDR3 sequences, 15% to 20% seen once. As to time point: newly diagnosed GD, antithyroid drugs for less than 3 months. From RNA extracted from PBMCs, the TCR library was made. The sample was also reused in another study, on T cells in Graves' hyperthyroidism and ophthalmopathy.

This sample comprised peripheral blood mononuclear cells (PBMCs), obtained at new diagnosis, from a patient treated with antithyroid drugs. The receptors were sampled from a woman in her thirties with Graves disease.

This clonotype was seen more than once but under ten times. The rearrangement links TRBV7-8 to TRBJ2-1; 11 positions match TRBD2. Looked up from germline, CDR1 is SGHVS and CDR2 is FQNEAQ. The CDR3 spans 16 residues. The ends lost 1 base at V and 5 bases at J; junction bases unmatched: 4. The CDR3 loop is CASSLGASGGNNEQFF. CDR3 bases: TGTGCCAGCAGCTTAGGGGCTAGCGGGGGGAACAATGAGCAGTTCTTC.

The chain recombines TRBV2 with TRBJ1-6, with D unresolved. The ends were cut back, 2 bases at V and 14 bases at J, with 22 bases in the middle. The CDR3 contains 16 residues. The germline gives CDR1 SNHLY, CDR2 FYNNEI. The CDR3 bases are TGTGCCAGCAGTGAAAGGGCCGCCTTGGGTAATTCGGCCCTCCACTTT. Protein sequence: CASSERAALGNSALHF.

This clonotype was seen a few times. This rearrangement joins TRBV6-1 to TRBJ2-1, with 8 bases identical to TRBD1. Germline V gene lookup returns CDR1 MNHNS and CDR2 SASEGT. V lost 7 bases and J lost 5; bases outside the gene matches: 4. This CDR3 is 13 amino acids long. The CDR3 DNA reads TGTGCCAGCAATAAGGACAGGGACAATGAGCAGTTCTTC. This codes for CASNKDRDNEQFF.

This CDR3 is CASSQVGRGNSPLHF. The CDR3 DNA sequence: TGCGCCAGCAGCCAAGTAGGACGTGGGAATTCACCCCTCCACTTT. V is TRBV4-1 and J is TRBJ1-6; D is unclear. The ends were cut back, 1 base at V and 7 bases at J, with 11 bases in the middle. The CDR3 spans 15 residues. Germline CDR1 and CDR2: MGHRA and YSYEKL.

A note on this clonotype: A read error may be the cause here, since a much bigger clone is one base away. This rearrangement joins TRBV20-1 to TRBJ1-5; D not resolved. Trimming pared 5 bases from V and 3 bases from J, leaving 11 bases between. The CDR3 contains 13 residues. Looked up from germline, CDR1 is DFQATT and CDR2 is SNEGSKA (reference sequence). The CDR3: CSAPYNHNQPQHF. CDR3 nucleotide sequence: TGCAGTGCTCCTTACAACCACAATCAGCCCCAGCATTTT.

Only a few counts were recorded for this clonotype. This chain uses TRBV29-1 with TRBJ2-1; D is uncertain. The length of the CDR3 is 10 residues. Trimming shortened V by 4 bases and J by 6 bases, and 4 bases separated the two germline ends. Germline CDR1 is SQVTM and CDR2 is ANQGSEA. CDR3 residues: CSVGFNEQFF. CDR3 nucleotide sequence: TGCAGCGTTGGGTTCAATGAGCAGTTCTTC.

This clonotype was recorded at least ten times. This chain links TRBV11-2 with TRBJ1-1; 8 bases map to TRBD1. V shed 5 bases and J 5 bases; nucleotides not matched to a gene: 10. CDR3 length: 15 amino acids. In germline, CDR1 is SGHAT, CDR2 FQNNGV. As DNA, the CDR3 is TGTGCCAGCAGCACCTCGACAGGGGCGGAAACTGAAGCTTTCTTT. Its protein product is CASSTSTGAETEAFF. Complete variable domain (other parts from reference TRBV11-2 and TRBJ1-1): EAGVAQSPRYKIIEKRQSVAFWCNPISGHATLYWYQQILGQGPKLLIQFQNNGVVDDSQLPKDRFSAERLKGVDSTLKIQPAKLEDSAVYLCASSTSTGAETEAFFGQGTRLTVV.

At least ten counts were recorded for this clonotype. V usage is TRBV6-5 and J usage is TRBJ2-2; TRBD2 agrees at 7 bases. The germline gives CDR1 MNHEY, CDR2 SVGAGI. The CDR3 sequence is 20 residues long. Losses at the gene ends were 2 bases for V and 4 bases for J; bases not matched to a gene: 19. In DNA, the CDR3 is TGTGCCAGCAGTTACCTACCACTAGCGACGTACGGTTATGGCACCGGGGAGCTGTTTTTT. Protein product: CASSYLPLATYGYGTGELFF.

The chain is built from TRBV19 and TRBJ2-1; no firm D call. CDR3 length: 16 residues. Deletions cut 3 bases from V and 4 bases from J, with 16 bases between. Germline loops: CDR1 LNHDA, CDR2 SQIVND (reference sequence). The CDR3 protein is CASSIKATHPYNEQFF. Written as DNA, the CDR3 is TGTGCCAGTAGTATTAAGGCCACCCACCCTTACAATGAGCAGTTCTTC.

The rearrangement links TRBV18 to TRBJ2-2; D is perhaps TRBD1 (6 bases). This CDR3 contains 16 residues. Germline V gene data show CDR1 as KGHSH and CDR2 as LQKENI. V shed 2 bases and J shed 6 bases, with 16 bases lying between them. CDR3 sequence (DNA): TGTGCCAGCTCACCAACACAGGGCGCTTCCGCCGGGGAGCTGTTTTTT. It is translated as CASSPTQGASAGELFF.

This clonotype was recorded at least ten times. The DNA of the CDR3 is TGTGCCAGCAGCCTAGACAGGGGGCGGAACACTGAAGCTTTCTTT. Protein: CASSLDRGRNTEAFF. The gene calls are TRBV28 and TRBJ1-1; 10 bases align to TRBD1. This CDR3 is built from 15 residues. Trimming took 6 bases from V and 1 from J; bases not matched to a gene: 5. The germline V gene has CDR1 MDHEN and CDR2 SYDVKM.

V is TRBV30 and J is TRBJ2-3; TRBD2 might be the D (6 bases). The CDR3 is made up of 13 amino acids. Trimming shortened V by 2 bases and J by 6 bases, and 12 bases separated the two germline ends. Germline V gene lookup returns CDR1 GTSNPN and CDR2 SVGIG (reference sequence). The CDR3 is CAWSLLEGDTQYF. The CDR3 bases are TGTGCCTGGAGTCTGTTGGAGGGGGATACGCAGTATTTT.

Many counts were recorded for this clonotype. The chain links TRBV18 to TRBJ2-5, with 7 bases aligning to TRBD2. CDR1 and CDR2 from the germline V gene are KGHSH and LQKENI. V lost 3 bases to trimming and J lost 1 base; unmatched junction nucleotides: 2. This CDR3 is built from 14 residues. The chain's CDR3 is CASSPTSAQETQYF. CDR3 bases: TGTGCCAGCTCACCTACTAGCGCCCAAGAGACCCAGTACTTC.

The rearrangement joins TRBV6-1 to TRBJ2-7; a weak D match, TRBD1 (6 bases). In germline, CDR1 is MNHNS, CDR2 SASEGT. V dropped 6 bases and J dropped 3 bases, with 12 bases sitting between them. The CDR3 has 13 amino acids. This CDR3 is CASSYRDVYEQYF. The CDR3 DNA reads as TGTGCCAGCAGCTACAGGGATGTCTACGAGCAGTACTTC.

The table lists this clonotype with many counts. The V gene is TRBV28, the J gene TRBJ1-4; D not resolved. This CDR3 spans 13 amino acids. Between the trimmed V and J ends, which lost 11 bases and 0 bases, there was a span of 10 bases. CDR1 is MDHEN and CDR2 is SYDVKM in the germline V gene. The CDR3 protein is CASVSATNEKLFF. For the CDR3, the DNA is TGTGCCTCCGTATCCGCAACTAATGAAAAACTGTTTTTT. The variable domain in full, with the rest retrieved from reference TRBV28 and TRBJ1-4, is DVKVTQSSRYLVKRTGEKVFLECVQDMDHENMFWYRQDPGLGLRLIYFSYDVKMKEKGDIPEGYSVSREKKERFSLILESASTNQTSMYLCASVSATNEKLFFGSGTQLSVL.

This clonotype was detected many times. The J gene is TRBJ1-5, the V gene TRBV27; 7 bases match TRBD1. The CDR3 has 20 residues. Trimming cost V 4 bases and J 3 bases; bases outside gene matches: 21. Germline loops: CDR1 MNHEY, CDR2 SMNVEV (reference sequence). The CDR3 protein is CASSSTPPRPTGRINQPQHF. The DNA of the CDR3 is TGTGCCAGCAGTTCTACCCCCCCGCGACCGACAGGGAGGATCAATCAGCCCCAGCATTTT.

This clonotype has a handful of counts. The chain combines TRBV19 with TRBJ2-1; D gene unclear. The V end was cut by 0 bases, the J end by 4 bases, with 4 bases between. CDR3 length: 13 residues. Germline assignment: CDR1 LNHDA and CDR2 SQIVND (reference sequence). The CDR3 reads CASSIEQYNEQFF. DNA for the CDR3: TGTGCCAGTAGTATAGAACAGTACAATGAGCAGTTCTTC. Complete variable domain (other parts from reference TRBV19 and TRBJ2-1): DGGITQSPKYLFRKEGQNVTLSCEQNLNHDAMYWYRQDPGQGLRLIYYSQIVNDFQKGDIAEGYSVSREKKESFPLTVTSAQKNPTAFYLCASSIEQYNEQFFGPGTRLTVL.

This clonotype was recorded a few times. The rearrangement joins TRBV7-9 to TRBJ2-7; the D is unclear. The V and J ends lost 11 bases and 2 bases respectively, with 16 bases between them. In germline, CDR1 is SEHNR, CDR2 FQNEAQ (reference sequence). This CDR3 region has 13 residues. CDR3 residues: CAASLDGTYEQYF. DNA for the CDR3: TGTGCCGCTTCTTTGGACGGCACCTACGAGCAGTACTTC.

This clonotype was seen repeatedly, ten times or more. The rearrangement links TRBV2 to TRBJ2-7; D unresolved. Germline V gene sequence: CDR1 SNHLY, CDR2 FYNNEI. The CDR3 totals 13 residues. The ends were cut back, 6 bases at V and 4 bases at J, with 13 bases in the middle. This chain's CDR3 is CASRTGFGYEQYF. CDR3 nucleotide sequence: TGTGCCAGCAGAACGGGTTTCGGTTACGAGCAGTACTTC.

The rearrangement uses TRBV20-1 and TRBJ2-1, with TRBD2 matching 7 bases. Germline values: CDR1 DFQATT, CDR2 SNEGSKA (reference sequence). The V segment lost 3 bases and the J segment 1 base; nucleotides outside the gene matches: 6. The CDR3 length is 15 residues. The CDR3 coding sequence is TGCAGTGCTAGGGACCTAGCGGTTTCCTACAATGAGCAGTTCTTC. This translates into CSARDLAVSYNEQFF.

The chain joins TRBV20-1 to TRBJ2-1; 9 bases are a match to TRBD1. Germline loops: CDR1 DFQATT, CDR2 SNEGSKA (reference sequence). Trimming removed 4 bases from V and 4 bases from J; junction bases left unmatched: 5. The CDR3 loop spans 14 amino acids. CDR3 sequence: CSAKPGTGYNEQFF. CDR3 nucleotides: TGCAGTGCTAAACCCGGGACAGGGTACAATGAGCAGTTCTTC.

The rearrangement uses TRBV7-2 and TRBJ1-3; D is unclear. Looked up from germline, CDR1 is SGHTA and CDR2 is FQGNSA. The CDR3 is 18 amino acids. V gave up 3 bases and J gave up 0 bases, with 18 bases separating them. CDR3 nucleotide sequence: TGTGCCAGCAGCTTTGTCAGCTTTCCGGCCAGCTCTGGAAACACCATATATTTT. This sequence encodes CASSFVSFPASSGNTIYF.

The V call is TRBV4-2, the J call TRBJ2-7; 11 bases map to TRBD2. Germline values: CDR1 LGHNA, CDR2 YNFKEQ. The length of the CDR3 is 14 residues. V was pared by 0 bases and J by 5 bases, with 0 bases of the junction left unmatched. CDR3 DNA: TGTGCCAGCAGCCAAGAACTAGCGGGAGACGAGCAGTACTTC. Translation: CASSQELAGDEQYF.

The V gene is TRBV3-1, the J gene TRBJ2-7; D gene ambiguous. Trimming shortened V by 0 bases and J by 6 bases, and 9 bases separated the two germline ends. The CDR3 totals 13 residues. Germline CDR1 LGHDT, CDR2 YNNKEL (reference sequence). CDR3 sequence reads: CASSQEFSTEQYF. DNA of the CDR3: TGTGCCAGCAGCCAAGAGTTCAGTACCGAGCAGTACTTC.

There are many counts of this clonotype. The chain uses TRBV12-3 or TRBV12-4 and TRBJ2-2; no reliable D call. Trimming stripped 3 bases from V and 0 bases from J, with 5 bases between. CDR3 length: 14 residues. The CDR3 here is CASSLLPNTGELFF. The CDR3, as DNA: TGTGCCAGCAGTTTGCTCCCGAACACCGGGGAGCTGTTTTTT.

Concerning this clonotype itself: An end of the junction differs from the germline gene, which may be a read error. The chain joins TRBV28 to TRBJ2-2, with 7 bases matching TRBD2. This CDR3 spans 16 amino acids. In germline, CDR1 is MDHEN, CDR2 SYDVKM. CDR3 region: CASSLSWEGRTGELLF. The CDR3 DNA reads TGTGCCAGCAGTTTATCGTGGGAGGGACGGACCGGGGAGCTGCTTTTT.